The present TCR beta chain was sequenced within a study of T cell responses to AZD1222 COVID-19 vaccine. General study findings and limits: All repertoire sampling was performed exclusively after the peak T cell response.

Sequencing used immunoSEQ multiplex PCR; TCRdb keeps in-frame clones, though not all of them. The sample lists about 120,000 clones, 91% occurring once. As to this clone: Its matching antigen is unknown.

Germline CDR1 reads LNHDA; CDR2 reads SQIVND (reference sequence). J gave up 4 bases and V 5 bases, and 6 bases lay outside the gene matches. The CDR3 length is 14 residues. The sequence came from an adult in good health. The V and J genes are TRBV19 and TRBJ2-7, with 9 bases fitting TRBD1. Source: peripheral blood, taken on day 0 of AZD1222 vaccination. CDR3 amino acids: CASSVPGQGYEQYF. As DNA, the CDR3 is TGTGCCAGTAGTGTTCCGGGACAGGGATACGAGCAGTACTTC.